What follows are 14 T cell receptor beta chains derived from one specimen sequenced in a study of vaccination and CD4 T cells after COVID-19. Oncomine TCR Beta short-read sequencing was applied to DNA from cultured CD4+ T cells. TCRdb reprocessed the PCR reads via MiXCR and lists one record per CDR3 protein. This table has approximately 10,000 distinct CDR3 sequences, 34% appearing once. Their target antigens are unknown. Treatment in this sample: roughly 11-day PBMC culture with coronavirus spike peptide pools or control peptides (ViraFEST assay). From the unexposed donor, CD4+ T cells were collected ahead of the COVID-19 pandemic (2011-2018). The sequencing input was CD4+ T cells from blood, cultured in vitro. These receptors were obtained from a human donor in good health.

The rearrangement links TRBV29-1 to TRBJ1-2; D not certain. The V gene's germline CDR1 is SQVTM and CDR2 ANQGSEA. This CDR3 is built from 12 residues. CDR3 residues: CSVLGTPYGYTF. The CDR3 DNA reads as TGCAGTGTCCTGGGCACTCCCTATGGCTACACCTTC.

The V and J genes are TRBV2 and TRBJ2-7; D is perhaps TRBD2 (6 bases). Germline-derived CDR1 and CDR2 are SNHLY and FYNNEI. This CDR3 is 15 amino acids long. V was cut by 7 bases and J by 0 bases, with 16 bases left in between. Here the CDR3 reads CASMGRDLSSYEQYF. For the CDR3, the DNA is TGTGCCAGCATGGGCCGGGACTTAAGCTCCTACGAGCAGTACTTC.

This clonotype was detected a few times. The J gene is TRBJ2-3, the V gene TRBV7-3; D ambiguous. The V gene lost 4 bases and the J gene lost 2 bases, with 10 bases spanning the gap. The CDR3 totals 14 residues. CDR1 is SGHTA, CDR2 FQGTGA, per germline. CDR3 residues: CASSSAVLTDTQYF. The CDR3 coding sequence is TGTGCCAGCAGCTCGGCCGTCCTCACAGATACGCAGTATTTT.

Sample share makes this clonotype medium-sized. The CDR3 loop is CSASETANSGNTIYF. The CDR3 DNA reads TGCAGTGCTAGTGAGACAGCTAACTCTGGAAACACCATATATTTT. V is TRBV20-1 and J is TRBJ1-3, with a tentative D call TRBD1 (5 bases). Trimming removed 3 bases at V and 0 bases at J, with 12 bases between. Germline values: CDR1 DFQATT, CDR2 SNEGSKA (reference sequence). This CDR3 has 15 residues.

The chain links TRBV7-9 to TRBJ1-3; the D gene is possibly TRBD1 (5 bases). The CDR3 extends over 14 amino acids. The germline V gene has CDR1 SEHNR and CDR2 FQNEAQ (reference sequence). V gave up 3 bases and J gave up 3 bases, with 9 bases separating them. The CDR3 sequence is CASSLGGVGNTIYF. The CDR3 coding sequence is TGTGCCAGCAGCTTGGGGGGAGTTGGAAACACCATATATTTT.

The chain links TRBV19 to TRBJ2-7, with 10 nucleotides matching TRBD2. Germline V gene lookup returns CDR1 LNHDA and CDR2 SQIVND (reference sequence). The J segment lost 3 bases and the V segment lost 3 bases, leaving 5 bases of the junction unmatched. This CDR3 is 15 amino acids long. The CDR3 spells CASSISSGGVYEQYF. The CDR3 DNA reads as TGTGCCAGTAGTATTTCTAGCGGGGGCGTCTACGAGCAGTACTTC. The full variable domain, with the rest looked up from reference TRBV19 and TRBJ2-7, is DGGITQSPKYLFRKEGQNVTLSCEQNLNHDAMYWYRQDPGQGLRLIYYSQIVNDFQKGDIAEGYSVSREKKESFPLTVTSAQKNPTAFYLCASSISSGGVYEQYFGPGTRLTVT.

This clonotype was counted only a few times. V and J are TRBV7-8 and TRBJ1-5; maybe TRBD1 (5 bases). With 1 base removed from V and 2 bases from J, the gap between germline ends came to 9 bases. The CDR3 has 15 amino acids. The germline gives CDR1 SGHVS, CDR2 FQNEAQ. CDR3 protein: CASSLVGAGNQPQHF. The CDR3 DNA reads as TGTGCCAGCAGCTTAGTTGGGGCTGGCAATCAGCCCCAGCATTTT.

The rearrangement links TRBV20-1 to TRBJ1-1; D might be TRBD1 (5 bases). V was pared by 6 bases and J by 1 base, with 15 bases between. Germline CDR1 reads DFQATT; CDR2 reads SNEGSKA (reference sequence). This CDR3 region has 14 residues. The chain's CDR3 is CSAPTVTENTEAFF. For the CDR3, the DNA is TGCAGTGCCCCCACCGTGACAGAGAACACTGAAGCTTTCTTT.

This chain links TRBV10-3 with TRBJ1-2; maybe TRBD1 (5 bases). V dropped 2 bases and J dropped 4 bases, with 8 bases sitting between them. The CDR3 runs 13 residues. Germline assignment: CDR1 ENHRY and CDR2 SYGVKD. The CDR3: CAISENTGYGYTF. The CDR3 DNA sequence: TGTGCCATCAGTGAGAACACAGGCTATGGCTACACCTTC.

The V and J genes are TRBV4-2 and TRBJ1-5, with D possibly matching TRBD1 (6 bases). Germline CDR1 LGHNA, CDR2 YNFKEQ. This CDR3 region has 16 residues. V was trimmed by 0 bases and J by 0 bases, leaving 9 bases between them. The DNA of the CDR3 is TGTGCCAGCAGCCAAGATGGGGGCGGTAGCAATCAGCCCCAGCATTTT. Translating it yields CASSQDGGGSNQPQHF.

This clonotype has more than one count but fewer than ten. CDR3 loop: CAISESTRTGYTEAFF. The CDR3 DNA sequence: TGTGCCATCAGTGAGTCGACAAGGACAGGGTACACTGAAGCTTTCTTT. The rearrangement uses TRBV10-3 and TRBJ1-1; 8 bases line up with TRBD1. The junction had 6 bases not matched to a gene; V was cut back by 0 bases and J by 3 bases. Germline V gene lookup returns CDR1 ENHRY and CDR2 SYGVKD. The CDR3 contains 16 residues.

The chain recombines TRBV27 with TRBJ1-2, with D uncertain. Trimming removed 3 bases at V and 3 bases at J, with 17 bases between. The CDR3 is 16 residues long. The germline V gene has CDR1 MNHEY and CDR2 SMNVEV (reference sequence). The chain's CDR3 is CASSFQLPPRDYGYTF. DNA of the CDR3: TGTGCCAGCAGTTTCCAACTTCCCCCCCGGGACTATGGCTACACCTTC.

The V and J genes are TRBV27 and TRBJ2-1, with D maybe TRBD2 (6 bases). The length of the CDR3 is 16 residues. Germline V gene data show CDR1 as MNHEY and CDR2 as SMNVEV (reference sequence). The ends were cut back, 2 bases at V and 8 bases at J, with 19 bases in the middle. The DNA for the CDR3 is TGTGCCAGCAGTTTAGTGGGGTCGACTAGAAGTCATGAGCAGTTCTTC. Translating gives CASSLVGSTRSHEQFF.

This clonotype was observed a few times. The V call is TRBV6-1, the J call TRBJ2-2, with D perhaps assigned TRBD1 or TRBD2 (5 bases each). CDR3 length: 13 residues. Deletions cut 11 bases from V and 2 bases from J, with 12 bases between. Germline V gene data show CDR1 as MNHNS and CDR2 as SASEGT. For the CDR3, the DNA is TGTGCCGGCAAGGGGACCAACACCGGGGAGCTGTTTTTT. Amino acid sequence: CAGKGTNTGELFF.